The sequence of this T cell receptor beta chain was determined in a study of T cells after yellow fever vaccination. The overall study: Libraries from low-cell-number fractions were prepared with the SMART-Seq v4 Ultra Low Input RNA kit.

The sample holds many counts of this clonotype. Its specificity is unknown. Making TCR cDNA involved 5'RACE template switching, which added UMIs and a universal primer site. TCRdb re-derived calls from the 5' RACE reads in MiXCR, one entry per CDR3 protein. Of about 63,000 distinct CDR3 sequences in the sample, 6.5% to 9% were seen once. Broader study findings: Abundant clonotypes (contaminants from the bulk population) could be present in FACS-sorted repertoires. Reappearing after the booster were most of the clones from primary vaccination (roughly 96% CD4, around 90% CD8).

Sequences were derived from CD8+ T cells sorted from PBMCs, sampled 15 days after the yellow fever booster vaccination. The receptor comes from a man aged 25 to 40 who received the YFV17D yellow fever vaccine.

This CDR3 reads CSLVGLVSNEQFF. The CDR3 DNA reads as TGCAGTCTAGTGGGACTAGTCAGCAATGAGCAGTTCTTC. The chain combines TRBV29-1 with TRBJ2-1; 8 nucleotides match TRBD2. This CDR3 comprises 13 residues. Germline CDR1 SQVTM, CDR2 ANQGSEA.